Here is one T cell receptor (beta chain) with its context. Its antigen is unidentified. V gave up 0 bases and J gave up 0 bases, with 12 bases separating them. The CDR3 totals 17 residues. Looked up from germline, CDR1 is KGHSH and CDR2 is LQKENI. These data belong to a study of naive and memory T cell subsets. Study observations and caveats: TCR abundance followed a power law differing between naive and memory subsets.

Two oligonucleotides, mixed equimolar, formed the beta constant-region primer covering TRBC1 and TRBC2. TCRdb redid the calling of the UMI-ligation and nested PCR reads with MiXCR, one entry per CDR3 protein. The repertoire includes 37,000 or so distinct CDR3 sequences, about 14% of them detected once, and roughly 21% sits in the top ten. Source material: effector memory CD4+ T cells from blood. Subset given: effector memory, CD45RA- CD27-. The V call is TRBV18, the J call TRBJ2-1; TRBD2 is a possible D gene (5 bases). The TCR comes from a human donor in good health. The CDR3 nucleotides read TGTGCCAGCTCACCACCGCTAGCAAAAAGCTCCTACAATGAGCAGTTCTTC. Protein: CASSPPLAKSSYNEQFF.